A single sample is the source of the 18 T cell receptor beta chains below, sequenced in a study of T cell responses to AZD1222 COVID-19 vaccine. Assay: immunoSEQ multiplex PCR; the TCRdb copy retains only in-frame clones and omits some. Of about 180,000 clones in the sample, around 90% are singletons; the top ten hold roughly 2%. Material: peripheral blood, obtained 28 days after the second AZD1222 dose. The receptors shown here come from an adult who received the AZD1222 COVID-19 vaccine.

This chain uses TRBV6-4 with TRBJ1-5, with no clear D. CDR3 length: 15 amino acids. V gave up 3 bases and J gave up 0 bases, with 9 bases separating them. Germline V gene lookup returns CDR1 MRHNA and CDR2 SNTAGT. This CDR3 reads CASSESEYSNQPQHF. The CDR3 DNA sequence: TGTGCCAGCAGTGAGTCAGAGTATAGCAATCAGCCCCAGCATTTT.

The chain combines TRBV10-1 with TRBJ2-6; D is unclear. V was shortened by 3 bases and J by 0 bases, with 3 bases between the two germline ends. The CDR3 loop spans 14 amino acids. Germline lookup yields CDR1 WNHNN and CDR2 SYGVQD (reference sequence). The CDR3 sequence is CASSDSSGANVLTF. The CDR3 region has the DNA TGCGCCAGCAGTGATAGCTCTGGGGCCAACGTCCTGACTTTC.

Regarding this clone: One end of the junction varies from germline; a read error may be responsible. CDR3 amino acids: CAWSAGYTGELFF. The CDR3 DNA sequence: TGTGCCTGGAGTGCGGGGTACACGGGGGAGCTGTTTTTT. This chain links TRBV30 with TRBJ2-2; possible D gene TRBD2, 5 bases. This CDR3 has 13 residues. Looked up from germline, CDR1 is GTSNPN and CDR2 is SVGIG (reference sequence).

V and J are TRBV3-1 (or the pseudogene TRBV3-2) and TRBJ1-4, with D unresolved. Looked up from germline, CDR1 is LGHDT and CDR2 is YNNKEL (reference sequence). The length of the CDR3 is 14 residues. The V gene lost 4 bases and the J gene lost 0 bases, with 6 bases spanning the gap. CDR3 residues: CASSRYATNEKLFF. In nucleotides, the CDR3 is TGTGCCAGCAGCCGCTACGCAACTAATGAAAAACTGTTTTTT.

The rearrangement uses TRBV19 and TRBJ1-5; perhaps TRBD1 as D (6 bases). V gave up 6 bases and J gave up 6 bases, with 15 bases separating them. Germline CDR1 reads LNHDA; CDR2 reads SQIVND (reference sequence). This CDR3 has 14 amino acids. CDR3 nucleotides: TGTGCCAGTAGCGTAAATCAGGGGTCTCAGCCCCAGCATTTT. Encoded protein: CASSVNQGSQPQHF. The whole variable domain, remainder taken from reference TRBV19 and TRBJ1-5, is DGGITQSPKYLFRKEGQNVTLSCEQNLNHDAMYWYRQDPGQGLRLIYYSQIVNDFQKGDIAEGYSVSREKKESFPLTVTSAQKNPTAFYLCASSVNQGSQPQHFGDGTRLSIL.

The rearrangement links TRBV6-5 to TRBJ2-3; D ambiguous. The CDR3 consists of 16 residues. With 4 bases removed from V and 4 bases from J, the gap between germline ends came to 18 bases. Germline V gene sequence: CDR1 MNHEY, CDR2 SVGAGI. CDR3 sequence: CASSSVFPEGADTQYF. For the CDR3, the DNA is TGTGCCAGCAGTTCTGTTTTCCCGGAAGGAGCAGATACGCAGTATTTT.

The rearrangement uses TRBV11-2 and TRBJ1-3; 8 bases line up with TRBD1. V dropped 4 bases and J dropped 6; count of bases not matched to a gene: 11. The CDR3 has 16 amino acids. Germline assignment: CDR1 SGHAT and CDR2 FQNNGV. CDR3 bases: TGTGCCAGCAGCTCAAGCCTCCGACAGGGGACAAACACCATATATTTT. Its protein is CASSSSLRQGTNTIYF. The full variable domain, its missing parts supplied by reference TRBV11-2 and TRBJ1-3, is EAGVAQSPRYKIIEKRQSVAFWCNPISGHATLYWYQQILGQGPKLLIQFQNNGVVDDSQLPKDRFSAERLKGVDSTLKIQPAKLEDSAVYLCASSSSLRQGTNTIYFGEGSWLTVV.

The V gene is TRBV18, the J gene TRBJ1-4; 8 nucleotides agree with TRBD1. CDR3 size: 15 residues. Trimming took 5 bases from V and 8 from J; bases not matched to a gene: 10. Germline values: CDR1 KGHSH, CDR2 LQKENI. The CDR3 is CASSSAGGTEEKLFF. The CDR3 nucleotides read TGTGCCAGCTCATCCGCAGGGGGCACAGAGGAAAAACTGTTTTTT.

V gene TRBV7-2 combines with J gene TRBJ1-4, with D possibly being TRBD1 (6 bases). This CDR3 has 14 residues. From germline, CDR1 is SGHTA and CDR2 FQGNSA. V lost 4 bases, J lost 5 bases, and 11 bases lay in between. CDR3 nucleotide sequence: TGTGCCAGCAGCTGGGGGCAGTCAAATGAAAAACTGTTTTTT. Translated, it gives CASSWGQSNEKLFF. The whole variable domain, remainder taken from reference TRBV7-2 and TRBJ1-4, is GAGVSQSPSNKVTEKGKDVELRCDPISGHTALYWYRQSLGQGLEFLIYFQGNSAPDKSGLPSDRFSAERTGGSVSTLTIQRTQQEDSAVYLCASSWGQSNEKLFFGSGTQLSVL.

The V gene is TRBV29-1, the J gene TRBJ1-1; 7 nucleotides match TRBD1. Germline V CDR1 and CDR2: SQVTM, ANQGSEA. V lost 7 bases, J lost 12 bases, and 17 bases stayed unmatched. This CDR3 is built from 13 residues. The CDR3 region is CSALPPGQPVPFF. The CDR3 DNA follows: TGCAGCGCTCTACCCCCGGGACAGCCTGTCCCTTTCTTT.

V gene TRBV7-9 combines with J gene TRBJ2-3; 7 nucleotides align to TRBD1. CDR3 size: 15 residues. With V trimmed by 1 base and J by 2 bases, 3 bases remained unmatched. CDR1 is SEHNR, CDR2 FQNEAQ, per germline (reference sequence). CDR3 residues: CASSLGGTATDTQYF. For the CDR3, the DNA is TGTGCCAGCAGCTTAGGAGGGACAGCCACAGATACGCAGTATTTT.

CDR3 protein: CASSLGGLAGGETQYF. The CDR3 bases are TGCGCCAGCAGCTTGGGGGGGCTAGCGGGAGGAGAGACCCAGTACTTC. The chain is built from TRBV5-1 and TRBJ2-5; the match to TRBD2 covers 11 bases. Losses at the gene ends were 0 bases for V and 4 bases for J; bases not matched to a gene: 5. In germline, CDR1 is SGHRS, CDR2 YFSETQ. There are 16 residues in the CDR3.

Comments on this clone: Within the sample, other DNA sequences also encode this same CDR3. This chain joins TRBV11-2 and TRBJ2-3; D tentatively reads TRBD1 or TRBD2 (5 bases each). This CDR3 has 13 amino acids. Germline loops: CDR1 SGHAT, CDR2 FQNNGV. Trimming took 0 bases from V and 7 from J, leaving 8 bases between them. The CDR3 spells CASSLDGGNTQYF. The CDR3 nucleotides are TGTGCCAGCAGCTTAGATGGGGGAAATACGCAGTATTTT. Complete variable domain (other parts from reference TRBV11-2 and TRBJ2-3): EAGVAQSPRYKIIEKRQSVAFWCNPISGHATLYWYQQILGQGPKLLIQFQNNGVVDDSQLPKDRFSAERLKGVDSTLKIQPAKLEDSAVYLCASSLDGGNTQYFGPGTRLTVL.

The genes are TRBV28 and TRBJ2-7, with 7 bases matching TRBD1. This CDR3 comprises 13 residues. Losses at the gene ends were 7 bases for V and 7 bases for J; bases not matched to a gene: 10. Germline V lookup: CDR1 MDHEN, CDR2 SYDVKM. This CDR3 is CASMGRHRGEQYF. The CDR3 nucleotides read TGTGCCAGCATGGGGCGCCACAGGGGTGAGCAGTACTTC.

V and J are TRBV4-2 and TRBJ2-7, with TRBD1 identical over 10 bases. The germline CDR1 and CDR2 sequences are LGHNA and YNFKEQ. The CDR3 runs 16 residues. After removal of 0 bases from V and 4 bases from J, the junction contained 6 bases not matched to a gene. The DNA of the CDR3 is TGTGCCAGCAGCCAAGACAGAGCGGGACAGGGGTACGAGCAGTACTTC. Its protein product is CASSQDRAGQGYEQYF.

The V and J genes are TRBV10-3 and TRBJ2-1, with D tentatively TRBD1 (5 bases). Trimming removed 4 bases at V and 11 bases at J, with 15 bases between. This CDR3 is 13 amino acids long. CDR1 ENHRY and CDR2 SYGVKD come from the germline V gene. Written as DNA, the CDR3 is TGTGCCATCAGTGGGGGCCTTGCGGCCAAGCAGTTCTTC. As protein: CAISGGLAAKQFF.

This clone was seen just once. This sequence joins TRBV28 and TRBJ2-5, with unresolved D. The CDR3 loop spans 13 amino acids. V was pared by 9 bases and J by 0 bases, with 11 bases between. Germline assignment: CDR1 MDHEN and CDR2 SYDVKM. CDR3 bases: TGTGCCAGTACCACAGCGTACCAAGAGACCCAGTACTTC. This gives the protein CASTTAYQETQYF.

This clone was picked up one time. The chain employs TRBV4-3 and TRBJ1-6, with 7 bases identical to TRBD1. Per germline, CDR1 LGHNA and CDR2 YSLEER. Germline trimming cut 0 bases from V and 8 bases from J; bases unmatched to any gene: 7. The CDR3 totals 16 residues. The CDR3 sequence is CASSQDQGGGYSPLHF. CDR3 DNA sequence: TGCGCCAGCAGCCAAGATCAGGGGGGTGGTTATTCACCCCTCCACTTT.